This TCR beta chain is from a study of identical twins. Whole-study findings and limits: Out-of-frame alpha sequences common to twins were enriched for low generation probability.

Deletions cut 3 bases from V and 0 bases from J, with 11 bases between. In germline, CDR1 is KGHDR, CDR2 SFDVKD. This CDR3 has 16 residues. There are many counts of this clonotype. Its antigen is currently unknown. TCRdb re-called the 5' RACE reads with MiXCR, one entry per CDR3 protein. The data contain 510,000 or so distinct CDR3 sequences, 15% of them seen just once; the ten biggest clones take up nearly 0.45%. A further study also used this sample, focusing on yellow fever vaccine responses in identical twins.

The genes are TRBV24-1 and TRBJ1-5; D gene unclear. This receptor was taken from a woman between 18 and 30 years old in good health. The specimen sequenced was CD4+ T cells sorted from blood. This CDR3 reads CATSDGLKGSNQPQHF. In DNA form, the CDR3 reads TGTGCCACCAGTGATGGGTTAAAAGGTAGCAATCAGCCCCAGCATTTT.